The TCR beta chain under discussion was sequenced for a study of blood T cell repertoires in COVID-19. The CDR3 sequence is 18 residues long. CDR1 and CDR2 from the germline V gene are SGHRS and YFSETQ. J gave up 0 bases and V 6 bases, and 14 bases lay outside the gene matches. Generated by immunoSEQ multiplex PCR, the TCRdb table keeps only in-frame clones and is missing some. This sample has fewer than 200,000 clones, with 60% to 80% found just once. The count of this clone is one. The sequence was obtained from a woman in her seventies with acute or convalescent COVID-19. Material: peripheral blood. The V gene is TRBV5-1, the J gene TRBJ2-1, with 8 nucleotides matching TRBD2. The CDR3 loop is CASMQSSGAASSYNEQFF. The DNA for the CDR3 is TGCGCCAGCATGCAGAGTAGCGGGGCCGCGAGCTCCTACAATGAGCAGTTCTTC.